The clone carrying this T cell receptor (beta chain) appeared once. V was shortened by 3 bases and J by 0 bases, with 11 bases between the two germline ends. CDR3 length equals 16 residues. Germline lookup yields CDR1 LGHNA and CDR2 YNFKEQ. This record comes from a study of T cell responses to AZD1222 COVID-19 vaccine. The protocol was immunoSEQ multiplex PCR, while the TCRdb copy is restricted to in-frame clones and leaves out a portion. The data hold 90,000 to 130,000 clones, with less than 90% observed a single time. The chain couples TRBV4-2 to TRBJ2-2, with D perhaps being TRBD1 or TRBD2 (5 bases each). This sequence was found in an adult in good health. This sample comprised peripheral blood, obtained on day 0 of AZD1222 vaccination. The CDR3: CASSQRAGSNTGELFF. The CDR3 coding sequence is TGTGCCAGCAGCCAGAGGGCAGGGTCGAACACCGGGGAGCTGTTTTTT.